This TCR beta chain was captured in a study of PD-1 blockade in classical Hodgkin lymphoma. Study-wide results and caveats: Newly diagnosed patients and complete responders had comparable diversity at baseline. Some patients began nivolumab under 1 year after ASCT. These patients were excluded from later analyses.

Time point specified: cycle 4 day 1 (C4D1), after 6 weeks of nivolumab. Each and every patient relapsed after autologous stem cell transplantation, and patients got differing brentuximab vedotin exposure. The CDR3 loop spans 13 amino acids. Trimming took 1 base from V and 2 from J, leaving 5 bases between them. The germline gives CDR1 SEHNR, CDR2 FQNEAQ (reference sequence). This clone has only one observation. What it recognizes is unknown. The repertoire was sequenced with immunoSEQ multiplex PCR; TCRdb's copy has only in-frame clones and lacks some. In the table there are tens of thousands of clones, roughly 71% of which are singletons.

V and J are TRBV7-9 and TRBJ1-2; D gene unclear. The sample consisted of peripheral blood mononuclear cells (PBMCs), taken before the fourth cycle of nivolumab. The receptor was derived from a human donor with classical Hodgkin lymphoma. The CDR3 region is CASSLGRNYGYTF. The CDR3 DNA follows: TGTGCCAGCAGCTTAGGTCGGAACTATGGCTACACCTTC.